These 22 T cell receptor beta chains came from one sample sequenced in a study of blood T cell repertoires in COVID-19. TCRdb keeps only in-frame clones here, not all; method: immunoSEQ multiplex PCR. The sample includes fewer than 300,000 clones, 70% to 90% of them seen just once. Sequencing was done on a sample of PBMCs or T cells enriched from blood (not recorded which). The source of these receptors is a woman under 40 who had recovered from COVID-19.

This clone was found a few times. V usage is TRBV4-2 and J usage is TRBJ1-2, with D perhaps matching TRBD1 (5 bases). This CDR3 comprises 15 residues. Trimming pared 0 bases from V and 7 bases from J, leaving 15 bases between. CDR1 is LGHNA and CDR2 is YNFKEQ in the germline V gene. DNA for the CDR3: TGTGCCAGCAGCCAAGATGTAGCAGGGACTGGTGGCTACACCTTC. Its translation is CASSQDVAGTGGYTF.

V and J are TRBV14 and TRBJ1-2; 9 bases fit TRBD1. This CDR3 has 15 residues. Germline assignment: CDR1 SGHDN and CDR2 FVKESK. V shed 4 bases, J shed 4 bases, and the junction held 7 bases outside the gene matches. Written as DNA, the CDR3 is TGTGCCAGCAGCCTTTACAGGGGGCCCTTCTATGGCTACACCTTC. Translated: CASSLYRGPFYGYTF.

The V and J genes are TRBV5-1 and TRBJ1-1; unclear D gene. Germline assignment: CDR1 SGHRS and CDR2 YFSETQ. This CDR3 has 14 amino acids. V lost 0 bases and J lost 0, with 6 bases in between. The CDR3 nucleotides are TGCGCCAGCAGCTTGGACCCGGTGAACACTGAAGCTTTCTTT. This codes for CASSLDPVNTEAFF.

This clone has a count of ten or more. The chain uses TRBV5-1 and TRBJ2-5; D gene unclear. Germline V CDR1 and CDR2: SGHRS, YFSETQ. The CDR3 runs 14 residues. Trimming pared 4 bases from V and 3 bases from J, leaving 13 bases between. In DNA form, the CDR3 reads TGCGCCAGCAGCCCCGACACGCCTGAAGAGACCCAGTACTTC. Translating it yields CASSPDTPEETQYF.

The gene calls are TRBV7-8 and TRBJ1-1; TRBD1 matches at 8 bases. Germline V CDR1 and CDR2: SGHVS, FQNEAQ. With V trimmed by 2 bases and J by 4 bases, 12 bases remained unmatched. This CDR3 spans 17 amino acids. Here the CDR3 DNA reads TGTGCCAGCAGCTTAAGAGGAACAGGGGGAATCGGCACTGAAGCTTTCTTT. Translation gives CASSLRGTGGIGTEAFF.

V gene TRBV30 combines with J gene TRBJ2-5; TRBD1 agrees at 7 bases. The germline gives CDR1 GTSNPN, CDR2 SVGIG (reference sequence). With V trimmed by 5 bases and J by 6 bases, 9 bases remained unmatched. The CDR3 covers 13 residues. CDR3 bases: TGTGCCTGGGTCCAGGGGGTGATGAAGACCCAGTACTTC. It is translated as CAWVQGVMKTQYF.

Only one count was recorded for this clone. The chain joins TRBV7-6 to TRBJ1-6; 7 bases align to TRBD1. Germline V gives CDR1 SGHVS, CDR2 FNYEAQ. The CDR3 is made up of 16 amino acids. Trimming at V came to 5 bases and at J to 0 bases, leaving 4 bases not matched to a gene. CDR3 sequence reads: CASSRGGGSYNSPLHF. In DNA form, the CDR3 reads TGTGCCAGCAGCCGAGGGGGCGGCTCCTATAATTCACCCCTCCACTTT.

CDR3 loop: CASSPTGVNTEAFF. CDR3 sequence (DNA): TGTGCCAGCTCACCTACAGGGGTGAACACTGAAGCTTTCTTT. This chain connects TRBV18 to TRBJ1-1, with 7 bases fitting TRBD1. Germline V gene lookup returns CDR1 KGHSH and CDR2 LQKENI. After removal of 3 bases from V and 0 bases from J, the junction contained 1 base not matched to a gene. The CDR3 is 14 residues long.

The gene calls are TRBV5-4 and TRBJ2-7; 11 bases fit TRBD2. The ends lost 3 bases at V and 3 bases at J; junction bases unmatched: 11. The CDR3 spans 17 residues. CDR1 and CDR2 from the germline V gene are SGHNT and YYREEE (reference sequence). CDR3 in amino acids: CASSSDLAGGPGYEQYF. CDR3 sequence (DNA): TGTGCCAGCAGCTCCGATTTAGCGGGAGGGCCCGGCTACGAGCAGTACTTC.

The rearrangement uses TRBV28 and TRBJ1-6, with TRBD1 matching over 11 bases. The V gene's germline CDR1 is MDHEN and CDR2 SYDVKM. V gave up 5 bases and J gave up 8 bases; unmatched junction bases: 5. This CDR3 is 15 amino acids long. The CDR3 DNA follows: TGTGCCAGCAGTATCCGGGACAGGGGGTATTCACCCCTCCACTTT. Its protein is CASSIRDRGYSPLHF.

V gene TRBV3-1 (or the pseudogene TRBV3-2) combines with J gene TRBJ2-1, with 10 bases identical to TRBD2. In germline, CDR1 is LGHDT, CDR2 YNNKEL (reference sequence). CDR3 length: 15 residues. V trimming: 5 bases; J trimming: 4 bases; junction bases outside the gene matches: 5. The CDR3 sequence is CASSYQRGGYNEQFF. The CDR3 DNA sequence: TGTGCCAGCAGCTACCAGCGGGGGGGGTACAATGAGCAGTTCTTC.

The chain joins TRBV28 to TRBJ2-1; 7 positions agree with TRBD1. V trimming: 5 bases; J trimming: 0 bases; junction bases outside the gene matches: 7. The CDR3 is 16 amino acids. Germline loops: CDR1 MDHEN, CDR2 SYDVKM. CDR3 sequence reads: CASSLRGSSSYNEQFF. CDR3 nucleotides: TGTGCCAGCAGTCTCAGGGGGTCGAGCTCCTACAATGAGCAGTTCTTC. Supplemented by reference TRBV28 and TRBJ2-1, the full variable domain reads DVKVTQSSRYLVKRTGEKVFLECVQDMDHENMFWYRQDPGLGLRLIYFSYDVKMKEKGDIPEGYSVSREKKERFSLILESASTNQTSMYLCASSLRGSSSYNEQFFGPGTRLTVL.

This chain joins TRBV6-4 and TRBJ2-3, with D maybe TRBD2 (5 bases). The germline CDR1 and CDR2 sequences are MRHNA and SNTAGT. This CDR3 is built from 16 residues. V lost 4 bases to trimming and J lost 6 bases, with 20 bases between them. The CDR3, as DNA: TGTGCCAGCAGTGGAGCGGCAAACGGTTGGTCGGATACGCAGTATTTT. Its translation is CASSGAANGWSDTQYF.

In its sample, this clone was seen once. This chain links TRBV28 with TRBJ1-6; possible D gene TRBD1, 5 bases. V was clipped by 5 bases and J by 4 bases, with 12 bases between them. This CDR3 has 15 amino acids. CDR1 MDHEN and CDR2 SYDVKM come from the germline V gene. The CDR3 sequence is CASSQVDRYNSPLHF. The CDR3 coding sequence is TGTGCCAGCAGTCAAGTTGACAGATATAATTCACCCCTCCACTTT.

The CDR3 DNA is TGTGCCAGCAGCAGTAGCGGGGAGGCCGATACGCAGTATTTT. This codes for CASSSSGEADTQYF. This rearrangement joins TRBV28 to TRBJ2-3; 8 bases match TRBD2. Germline V lookup: CDR1 MDHEN, CDR2 SYDVKM. The J segment lost 6 bases and the V segment lost 6 bases, leaving 8 bases of the junction unmatched. This CDR3 spans 14 amino acids.

The chain has TRBV29-1 and TRBJ2-3; 7 bases align to TRBD1. Trimming took 5 bases from V and 5 from J; bases not matched to a gene: 4. Germline assignment: CDR1 SQVTM and CDR2 ANQGSEA. The CDR3 has 12 amino acids. DNA of the CDR3: TGCAGCGTTACAGGGGACGGAGATACGCAGTATTTT. Amino acid sequence: CSVTGDGDTQYF.

The chain joins TRBV28 to TRBJ2-5; 8 positions agree with TRBD1. Germline assignment: CDR1 MDHEN and CDR2 SYDVKM. Trimming removed 5 bases from V and 1 base from J; junction bases left unmatched: 6. The CDR3 has 15 residues. In DNA, the CDR3 is TGTGCCAGCAGTATGGACAGGGCCCTCCAAGAGACCCAGTACTTC. It codes for CASSMDRALQETQYF.

The chain recombines TRBV19 with TRBJ1-2; possible D gene TRBD1, 5 bases. Trimming shortened V by 3 bases and J by 6 bases, and 11 bases separated the two germline ends. Germline CDR1 LNHDA, CDR2 SQIVND (reference sequence). The CDR3 covers 13 residues. The CDR3 bases are TGTGCCAGTAGTATTTGGCAGGGCGATGGCTACACCTTC. It codes for CASSIWQGDGYTF. Full variable domain (rest looked up from reference TRBV19 and TRBJ1-2): DGGITQSPKYLFRKEGQNVTLSCEQNLNHDAMYWYRQDPGQGLRLIYYSQIVNDFQKGDIAEGYSVSREKKESFPLTVTSAQKNPTAFYLCASSIWQGDGYTFGSGTRLTVV.

J is TRBJ2-7 and V is TRBV7-2; D is possibly TRBD1 (5 bases). CDR3 size: 15 residues. Trimming stripped 5 bases from V and 1 base from J, with 15 bases between. Per germline, CDR1 SGHTA and CDR2 FQGNSA. In DNA form, the CDR3 reads TGTGCCAGCAGCAGCCAGGGTCTTCTATCCTACGAGCAGTACTTC. It yields the protein CASSSQGLLSYEQYF.

The CDR3 loop is CASSLGSSGSYEQYF. CDR3 bases: TGTGCCAGCAGCTTAGGGTCTAGCGGGAGCTACGAGCAGTACTTC. The J gene is TRBJ2-7, the V gene TRBV7-6; 10 bases line up with TRBD2. Per germline, CDR1 SGHVS and CDR2 FNYEAQ. The CDR3 has 15 residues. V dropped 1 base and J dropped 3; count of bases not matched to a gene: 3.

This chain joins TRBV4-2 and TRBJ2-2, with 7 bases that match TRBD1. Per germline, CDR1 LGHNA and CDR2 YNFKEQ. The V gene end was trimmed by 4 bases and the J gene end by 4 bases; junction bases not matched to a gene: 6. The CDR3 consists of 15 residues. CDR3 amino acids: CASSRNRGFTGELFF. As DNA, the CDR3 is TGTGCCAGCAGCCGGAACAGGGGCTTCACCGGGGAGCTGTTTTTT.

As for this clone: The sample carries other DNA sequences with the same CDR3. The chain joins TRBV19 to TRBJ2-1, with 8 bases lining up with TRBD2. With 6 bases clipped from V and 0 bases from J, the junction kept 16 bases outside the gene matches. The CDR3 has 19 residues. Per the germline V gene, CDR1 is LNHDA and CDR2 is SQIVND (reference sequence). CDR3: CASRAGGRGGHSSYNEQFF. CDR3 coding DNA: TGTGCCAGTAGGGCCGGGGGGCGCGGGGGGCATAGCTCCTACAATGAGCAGTTCTTC.